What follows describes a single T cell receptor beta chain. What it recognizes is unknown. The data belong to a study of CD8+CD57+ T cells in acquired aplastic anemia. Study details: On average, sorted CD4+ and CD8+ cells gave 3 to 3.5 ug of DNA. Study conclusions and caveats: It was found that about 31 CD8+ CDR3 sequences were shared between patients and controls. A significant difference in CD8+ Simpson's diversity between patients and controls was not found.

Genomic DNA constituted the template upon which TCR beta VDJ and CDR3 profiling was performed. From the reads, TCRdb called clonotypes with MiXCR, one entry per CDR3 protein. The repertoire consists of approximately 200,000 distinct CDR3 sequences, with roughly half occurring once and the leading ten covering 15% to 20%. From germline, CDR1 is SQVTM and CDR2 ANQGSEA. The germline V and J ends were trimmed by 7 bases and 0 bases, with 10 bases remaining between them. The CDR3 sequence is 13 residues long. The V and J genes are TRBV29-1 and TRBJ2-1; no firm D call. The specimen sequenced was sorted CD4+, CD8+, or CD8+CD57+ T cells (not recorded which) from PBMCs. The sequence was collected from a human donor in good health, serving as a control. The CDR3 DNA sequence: TGCAGCGGCGTAGACGGCTCCTACAATGAGCAGTTCTTC. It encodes CSGVDGSYNEQFF.